The clone carrying this T cell receptor beta chain turned up a few times. Its antigen is unidentified. The sample comes from a study of shared clonotypes between healthy human individuals. Study in general: Three plates each covered CD4 naive and memory; CD8 naive two, CD8 memory one.

Trimming left V 4 bases short and J 2 bases short, with 12 bases between. CDR3 length: 15 amino acids. From germline, CDR1 is KGHSH and CDR2 LQKENI. Generated by immunoSEQ multiplex PCR, the TCRdb table keeps only in-frame clones and is missing some. The profile shows a few million clones, around 92% of them singletons. Study-level results: The naive CD4 repertoires of a few donors were compared, and approximately 5.3% of clonotypes were shared. Measured sharing among donors was expected to vary with sequencing depth. Memory subsets generally showed lower estimated richness than naive subsets.

Sequencing used naive CD4+ T cells from PBMCs. Subset meaning: CD45RA+ positively selected. The TCR originated in a man between 18 and 35 years old in good health. Some clones in this sample may be carry-over from other donors' samples. The chain links TRBV18 to TRBJ1-3, with a weak D call TRBD1 (5 bases). The CDR3: CASSQEWGTGNTIYF. CDR3 sequence (DNA): TGTGCCAGCTCACAGGAGTGGGGCACTGGAAACACCATATATTTT.